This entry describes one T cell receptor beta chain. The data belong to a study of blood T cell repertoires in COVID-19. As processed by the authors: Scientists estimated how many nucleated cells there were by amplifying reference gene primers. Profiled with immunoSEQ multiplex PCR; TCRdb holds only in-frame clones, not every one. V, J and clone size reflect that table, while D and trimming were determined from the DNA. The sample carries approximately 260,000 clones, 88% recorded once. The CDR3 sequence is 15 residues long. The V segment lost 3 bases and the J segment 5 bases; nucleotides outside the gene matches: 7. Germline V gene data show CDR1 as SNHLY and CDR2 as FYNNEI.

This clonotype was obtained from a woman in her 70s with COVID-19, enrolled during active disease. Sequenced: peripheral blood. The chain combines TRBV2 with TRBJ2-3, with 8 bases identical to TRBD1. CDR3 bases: TGTGCCAGCAGTGATCTGGCAGGGGGCGAAGATACGCAGTATTTT. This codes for CASSDLAGGEDTQYF.